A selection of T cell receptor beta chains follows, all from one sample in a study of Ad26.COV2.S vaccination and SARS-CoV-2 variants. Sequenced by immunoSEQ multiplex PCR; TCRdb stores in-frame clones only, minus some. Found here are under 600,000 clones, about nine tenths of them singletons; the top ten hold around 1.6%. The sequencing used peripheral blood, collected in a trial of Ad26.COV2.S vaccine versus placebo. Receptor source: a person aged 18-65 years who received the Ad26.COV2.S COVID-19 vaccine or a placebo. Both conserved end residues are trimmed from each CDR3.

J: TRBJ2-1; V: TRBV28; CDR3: ASRVRGGQF
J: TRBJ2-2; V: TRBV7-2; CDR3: ASSFRTSGNTGELF
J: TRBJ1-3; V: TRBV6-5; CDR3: ASSYSPGGSGNTIY
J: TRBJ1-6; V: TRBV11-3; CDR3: ASTSVQVGASPLH
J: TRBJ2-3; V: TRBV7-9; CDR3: ASSLWGSSGSLDTDTQY
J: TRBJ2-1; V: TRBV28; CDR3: ASSLGGQGVGDEQF
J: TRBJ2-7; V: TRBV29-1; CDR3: SVEDASGRQQY
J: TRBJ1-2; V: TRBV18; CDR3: ASSPRGYGYT
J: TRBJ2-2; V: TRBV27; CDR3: ASSLRDPNTGELF
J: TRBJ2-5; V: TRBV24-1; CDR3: ATSLTGQETQY
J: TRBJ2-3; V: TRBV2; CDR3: ASRKSGTDTQY
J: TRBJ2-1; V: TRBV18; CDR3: ASSLQGGSYNEQF
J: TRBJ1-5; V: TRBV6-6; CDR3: ASSSSGDSGQPQH
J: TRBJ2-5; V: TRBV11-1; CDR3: ASSRDGGARTQY
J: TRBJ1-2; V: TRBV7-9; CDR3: ASSSGTGGYRAYGYT
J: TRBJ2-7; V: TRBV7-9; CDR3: ASSFALAGGGEQY
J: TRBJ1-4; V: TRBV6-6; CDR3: ASSYLSGGREKLF
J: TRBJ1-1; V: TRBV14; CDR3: ASSPLVGISSNTEAF
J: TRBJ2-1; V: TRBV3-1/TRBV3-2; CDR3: ASSQRAGAHNEQF
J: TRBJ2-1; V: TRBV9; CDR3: ASSVGANNEQF
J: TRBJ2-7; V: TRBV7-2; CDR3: ASSPGQGSSSYEQY
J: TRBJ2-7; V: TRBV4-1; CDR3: ASSPALIVRLHEQY
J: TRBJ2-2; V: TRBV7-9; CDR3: ASSLGARVGAGELF
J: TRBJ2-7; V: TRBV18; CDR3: ASSGGNYEQY
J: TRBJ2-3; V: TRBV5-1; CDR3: ASSLAAGTQY
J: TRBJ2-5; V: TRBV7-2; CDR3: ASSLAVGHDQETQY
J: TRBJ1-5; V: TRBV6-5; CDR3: ASSWRTVDNQPQH
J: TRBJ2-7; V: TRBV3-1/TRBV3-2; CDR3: ASSQDLLQRGNYEQY
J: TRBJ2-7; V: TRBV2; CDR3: ASRTTSGTYEQY
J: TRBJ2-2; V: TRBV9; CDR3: ASTQGGTGELF
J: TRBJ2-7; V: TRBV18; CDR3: ASSPSAYPHEQY
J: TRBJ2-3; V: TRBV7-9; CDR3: ASSRRGQGATDTQY
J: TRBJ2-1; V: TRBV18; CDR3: ASSPGLAGSYEQF
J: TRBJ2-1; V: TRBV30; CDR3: AWSVRKGVWNEQF
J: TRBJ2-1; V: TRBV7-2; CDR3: ASSLTIAGAEQF
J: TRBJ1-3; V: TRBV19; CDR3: ASSIVDSGNTIY
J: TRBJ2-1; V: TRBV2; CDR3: ASTHPGGDEQF
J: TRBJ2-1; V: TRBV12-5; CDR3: ASGPTANEQF
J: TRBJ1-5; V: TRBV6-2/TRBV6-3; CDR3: ASSRRGAGNNQPQH
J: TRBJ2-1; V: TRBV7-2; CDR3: ASSPGLAGSYSYNEQF
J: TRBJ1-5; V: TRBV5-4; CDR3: ASSLGVGQPQH
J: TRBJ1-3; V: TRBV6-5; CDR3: ASKEENGNTIY
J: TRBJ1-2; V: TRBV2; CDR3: ASSETNYGYT
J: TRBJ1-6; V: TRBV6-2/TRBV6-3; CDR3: ASSSGSPLH
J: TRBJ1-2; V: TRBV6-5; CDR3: ATRQDYYGYT
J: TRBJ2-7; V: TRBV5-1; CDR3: ASSPGQYYEQY
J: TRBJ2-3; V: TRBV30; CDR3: AWYPGLAGGQGDTQY
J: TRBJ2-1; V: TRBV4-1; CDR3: ASSQEGLAGVVGEQF
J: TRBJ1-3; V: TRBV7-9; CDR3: ASNRRGNTIY
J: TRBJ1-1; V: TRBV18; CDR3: ASSLRAGDTEAF
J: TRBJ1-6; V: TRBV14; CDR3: ASSPRQGRGSPLH
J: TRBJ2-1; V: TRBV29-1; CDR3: SVARTSGRDEQF
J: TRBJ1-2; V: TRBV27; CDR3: ASRQGSYGYT
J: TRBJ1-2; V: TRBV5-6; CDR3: ASSQQGVEYNYGYT
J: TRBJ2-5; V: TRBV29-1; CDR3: SVVPSGWETQY
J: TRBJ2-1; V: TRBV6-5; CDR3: ASSYQAHRF
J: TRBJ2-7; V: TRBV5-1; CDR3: ASSFEREPYEQY
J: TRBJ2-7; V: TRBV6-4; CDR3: ASSDSNEDRGSHEQY